This TCR beta chain was recovered during a study of cytomegalovirus exposure and HLA in healthy donors. General observations from the study: An Asian-associated ancestry cluster reportedly showed fewer N-insertions than the roughly 670-donor mean in a later analysis.

Concerning this clone itself: The antigen is unknown.

13 Jbeta primers and 60 Vbeta primers were used for the PCR. This table comes from immunoSEQ multiplex PCR, and its TCRdb copy is limited to in-frame clones, with some not included. The data show about 130,000 clones, with around 85% seen just once and under 4.5% held by the top ten. Looked up from germline, CDR1 is MNHNY and CDR2 is SVGAGI (reference sequence). The length of the CDR3 is 14 residues. V was cut by 2 bases and J by 4 bases, with 11 bases left in between. This receptor was taken from a man aged 18 to 30 in good health and CMV-seropositive. The chain employs TRBV6-6 and TRBJ1-2; D not resolved. Material for sequencing was PBMCs. The CDR3 loop reads CASSYAGLRYGYTF. The DNA of the CDR3 is TGTGCCAGCAGTTACGCCGGACTCCGCTATGGCTACACCTTC.